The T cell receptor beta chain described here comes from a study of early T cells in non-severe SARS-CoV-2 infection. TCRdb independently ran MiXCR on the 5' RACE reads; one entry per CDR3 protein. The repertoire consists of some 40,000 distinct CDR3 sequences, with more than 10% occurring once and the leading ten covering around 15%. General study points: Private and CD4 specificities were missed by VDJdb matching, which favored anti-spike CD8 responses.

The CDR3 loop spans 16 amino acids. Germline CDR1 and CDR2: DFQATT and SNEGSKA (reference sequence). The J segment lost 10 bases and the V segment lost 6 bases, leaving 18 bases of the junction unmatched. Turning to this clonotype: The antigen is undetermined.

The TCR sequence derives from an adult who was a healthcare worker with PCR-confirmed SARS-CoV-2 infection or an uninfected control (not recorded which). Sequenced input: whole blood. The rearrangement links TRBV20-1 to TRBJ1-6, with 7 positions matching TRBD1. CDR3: CSASPGQSWVGSPLHF. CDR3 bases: TGCAGTGCCTCCCCGGGACAGTCCTGGGTAGGATCACCCCTCCACTTT.